The 8 T cell receptor beta chains below come from one sample, sequenced in a study of CD8+CD57+ T cells in acquired aplastic anemia. The sequenced patients had an expansion of CD8+CD57+ cells seen by flow cytometry. For CDR3 and TCR beta VDJ profiling, genomic DNA was the template used. MiXCR, run by TCRdb on the reads, gives a single entry per CDR3 protein. The sample shows 200,000 or so distinct CDR3 sequences, 50% to 70% of them seen only once. The specimen sequenced was sorted CD4+, CD8+, or CD8+CD57+ T cells (not recorded which) from PBMCs. Receptor source: a human donor with aplastic anemia.

The chain carries TRBV7-9 and TRBJ1-2; TRBD1 is a possible D gene (5 bases). V was trimmed by 2 bases and J by 0 bases, leaving 13 bases between them. Germline CDR1 reads SEHNR; CDR2 reads FQNEAQ (reference sequence). CDR3 length: 16 residues. The CDR3 is CASSLQGSFSNYGYTF. CDR3 nucleotide sequence: TGTGCCAGCAGCTTACAGGGAAGCTTTTCTAACTATGGCTACACCTTC.

This clonotype showed up many times. The V gene is TRBV9, the J gene TRBJ2-7; 7 bases are shared with TRBD1. The CDR3 is 12 amino acids. The germline V gene has CDR1 SGDLS and CDR2 YYNGEE. The V segment lost 3 bases and the J segment 6 bases; nucleotides outside the gene matches: 3. CDR3 in amino acids: CASSGTGAEQYF. As DNA, the CDR3 is TGTGCCAGCAGCGGCACAGGGGCCGAGCAGTACTTC.

This clonotype has only a few counts. The chain carries TRBV14 and TRBJ2-7; D is undetermined. This CDR3 spans 13 amino acids. Trimming shortened V by 4 bases and J by 5 bases, and 12 bases separated the two germline ends. Germline values: CDR1 SGHDN, CDR2 FVKESK. The CDR3 DNA reads TGTGCCAGCAGCCTGTCCCGGTGGGACGAGCAGTACTTC. Amino acid sequence: CASSLSRWDEQYF. Full variable domain (remainder filled in from reference TRBV14 and TRBJ2-7): EAGVTQFPSHSVIEKGQTVTLRCDPISGHDNLYWYRRVMGKEIKFLLHFVKESKQDESGMPNNRFLAERTGGTYSTLKVQPAELEDSGVYFCASSLSRWDEQYFGPGTRLTVT.

V gene TRBV5-1 combines with J gene TRBJ2-1; D is uncertain. CDR3 size: 13 residues. CDR1 is SGHRS and CDR2 is YFSETQ in the germline V gene. The V gene lost 0 bases and the J gene lost 6 bases, with 7 bases spanning the gap. In DNA form, the CDR3 reads TGCGCCAGCAGCTTGGTGTCGCCCAATGAGCAGTTCTTC. Protein product: CASSLVSPNEQFF.

The rearrangement joins TRBV9 to TRBJ2-3; 8 nucleotides agree with TRBD2. V shed 0 bases and J 0 bases; nucleotides not matched to a gene: 3. This CDR3 is built from 16 residues. From germline, CDR1 is SGDLS and CDR2 YYNGEE. Here the CDR3 reads CASSVARGASTDTQYF. CDR3 nucleotides: TGTGCCAGCAGCGTAGCGCGGGGGGCTAGCACAGATACGCAGTATTTT.

This clonotype is a singleton in its sample. The genes are TRBV7-6 and TRBJ2-7; tentatively, D is TRBD2 (5 bases). Germline V gives CDR1 SGHVS, CDR2 FNYEAQ. V shed 5 bases and J shed 4 bases, with 12 bases lying between them. The length of the CDR3 is 13 residues. CDR3: CASSRELSYEQYF. The CDR3 DNA follows: TGTGCCAGCAGCCGGGAATTATCATACGAGCAGTACTTC.

The chain combines TRBV7-4 with TRBJ1-5; D is undetermined. CDR1 is SGHVT, CDR2 SQSDAQ, per germline. The CDR3 loop spans 13 amino acids. With 1 base removed from V and 5 bases from J, the gap between germline ends came to 6 bases. The CDR3 spells CASSLDTYQPQHF. CDR3 DNA sequence: TGTGCCAGCAGCTTAGACACTTATCAGCCCCAGCATTTT.

This clonotype has just one count. The chain couples TRBV24-1 to TRBJ2-7; TRBD2 agrees at 7 bases. Unmatched junction bases numbered 9, after V lost 1 base and J lost 10 bases. CDR1 is KGHDR, CDR2 SFDVKD, per germline. This CDR3 has 14 residues. CDR3 in DNA: TGTGCCACCAGTGATTTAGAGCAGGGAGGGAGTCAGTACTTC. Encoded protein: CATSDLEQGGSQYF.